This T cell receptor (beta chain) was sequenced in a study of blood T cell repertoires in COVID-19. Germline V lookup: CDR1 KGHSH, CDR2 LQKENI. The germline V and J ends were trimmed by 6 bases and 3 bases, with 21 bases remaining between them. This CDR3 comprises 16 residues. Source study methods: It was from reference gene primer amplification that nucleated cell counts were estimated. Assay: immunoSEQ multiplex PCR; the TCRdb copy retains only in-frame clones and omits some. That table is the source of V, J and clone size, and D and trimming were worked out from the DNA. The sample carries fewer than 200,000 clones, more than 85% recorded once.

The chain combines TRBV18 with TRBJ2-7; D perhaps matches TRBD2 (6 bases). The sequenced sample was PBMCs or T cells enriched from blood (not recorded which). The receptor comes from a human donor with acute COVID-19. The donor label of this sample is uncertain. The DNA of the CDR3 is TGTGCCAGCTCCTCGCCTGCGGGGACGGCTTACTACGAGCAGTACTTC. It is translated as CASSSPAGTAYYEQYF.